A selection of T cell receptor beta chains follows, all from one sample in a study of early stage breast cancer tumors. TCRdb's table, derived via immunoSEQ multiplex PCR, lists solely in-frame clones and lacks some. Of more than 55,000 clones listed, 75% to 90% are singletons. Sequencing used blood. All receptors derive from a person in their 40s with breast cancer. CDR3s include the opening cysteine and the closing phenylalanine or tryptophan. D genes are given only for firm matches. Rows give clone size only sometimes, using once, few, many, or a class for an expanded clone.

-,TRBV7-3,TRBJ2-2,-,CASSLNGGNTGELFF,TGTGCCAGCAGCTTAAATGGGGGGAACACCGGGGAGCTGTTTTTT
-,TRBV11-2,TRBJ1-1,-,CASSYSRGNTEAFF,TGTGCCAGCAGCTACTCCAGGGGGAACACTGAAGCTTTCTTT
TRBD1,TRBV5-1,TRBJ2-1,-,CASSPRQGIYGNEQFF,TGCGCCAGCAGTCCTAGACAGGGGATTTATGGCAATGAGCAGTTCTTC
-,TRBV28,TRBJ1-4,-,CASSLWGLGEKLFF,TGTGCCAGCAGTTTGTGGGGGCTTGGTGAAAAACTGTTTTTT
-,TRBV6-6,TRBJ2-1,few,CASSFSLNEQFF,TGTGCCAGCAGTTTCTCTTTAAATGAGCAGTTCTTC
-,TRBV6-1,TRBJ2-7,-,CASVLEGGAGYEQYF,TGTGCCAGCGTTTTAGAGGGAGGTGCAGGGTACGAGCAGTACTTC
TRBD2,TRBV18,TRBJ2-3,-,CASSPPTSGSYDTQYF,TGTGCCAGCTCACCTCCGACTAGCGGGAGTTATGATACGCAGTATTTT
-,TRBV7-9,TRBJ2-2,-,CASRQGSGELFF,TGTGCCAGCAGACAGGGTTCCGGGGAGCTGTTTTTT
-,TRBV13,TRBJ2-1,-,CASSSRTLNEQFF,TGTGCCAGCAGCTCTCGGACCCTCAATGAGCAGTTCTTC
-,TRBV25-1,TRBJ1-1,-,CASSEGGPTEAFF,TGTGCCAGCAGTGAAGGGGGCCCCACTGAAGCTTTCTTT
TRBD1,TRBV27,TRBJ2-7,-,CASCDRDSYEQYF,TGTGCCAGCTGTGACAGGGACTCCTACGAGCAGTACTTC
TRBD1,TRBV7-9,TRBJ2-1,-,CASSSDRAVGQFF,TGTGCCAGCAGCTCTGACAGGGCGGTAGGGCAGTTCTTC
TRBD1,TRBV18,TRBJ2-5,-,CASSLGTGDETQYF,TGTGCCAGCTCACTCGGGACAGGGGACGAGACCCAGTACTTC
TRBD1,TRBV6-6,TRBJ1-1,few,CASRDGTGGKGTEAFF,TGTGCCAGCAGGGACGGGACAGGGGGGAAGGGGACTGAAGCTTTCTTT
TRBD2,TRBV10-1,TRBJ2-1,-,CASSRIAGPVDEQFF,TGCGCCAGCAGCCGGATAGCGGGACCCGTTGATGAGCAGTTCTTC
TRBD2,TRBV10-3,TRBJ2-2,few,CAISVGLPNTGELFF,TGTGCCATCAGTGTGGGACTACCGAACACCGGGGAGCTGTTTTTT
-,TRBV5-1,TRBJ2-7,once,CASSLGGTGGYEQYF,TGCGCCAGCAGCTTGGGGGGTACTGGGGGCTACGAGCAGTACTTC
TRBD1,TRBV7-6,TRBJ1-1,few,CASSFTNRGQGEAFF,TGTGCCAGCAGCTTTACCAACAGGGGGCAGGGTGAAGCTTTCTTT
-,TRBV28,TRBJ2-7,-,CASSNTGRAYEQYF,TGTGCCAGCAGTAATACAGGGCGCGCCTACGAGCAGTACTTC
TRBD1,TRBV13,TRBJ2-7,-,CASSYFGQGAREQYF,TGTGCCAGCAGCTATTTCGGACAGGGGGCGAGGGAGCAGTACTTC
-,TRBV2,TRBJ2-1,-,CASSERRGGLNEQFF,TGTGCCAGCAGTGAGAGGAGGGGTGGACTAAATGAGCAGTTCTTC
-,TRBV10-2,TRBJ2-1,-,CASSEFWGSYNEQFF,TGCGCCAGCAGTGAGTTTTGGGGCTCCTACAATGAGCAGTTCTTC
-,TRBV30,TRBJ2-4,-,CAWSVVAGRVQYF,TGTGCCTGGAGTGTAGTCGCAGGCCGGGTTCAGTACTTC
-,TRBV18,TRBJ2-4,-,CASSPWGRTAAKNIQYF,TGTGCCAGCTCACCATGGGGTCGGACAGCAGCCAAAAACATTCAGTACTTC
TRBD2,TRBV5-1,TRBJ2-1,-,CASSWATSGRAKNEQFF,TGCGCCAGCAGCTGGGCTACTAGCGGGAGGGCAAAGAATGAGCAGTTCTTC
-,TRBV19,TRBJ2-1,-,CASSIFSTNQEQFF,TGTGCCAGTAGTATCTTTTCGACTAATCAAGAGCAGTTCTTC
-,TRBV5-4,TRBJ2-3,-,CASSLHVSGGDTDTQYF,TGTGCCAGCAGCCTTCACGTCTCGGGCGGGGACACAGATACGCAGTATTTT
-,TRBV9,TRBJ2-1,-,CASSVPNSGGEQFF,TGTGCCAGCAGCGTTCCTAACTCCGGGGGTGAGCAGTTCTTC
-,TRBV18,TRBJ2-5,-,CASSQGLETQYF,TGTGCCAGCTCACAGGGGTTGGAGACCCAGTACTTC
TRBD1,TRBV28,TRBJ2-7,-,CASSLTGTGGYEQYF,TGTGCCAGCAGTTTAACCGGGACAGGAGGCTACGAGCAGTACTTC
-,TRBV28,TRBJ2-1,-,CASSPVVNEQFF,TGTGCCAGCAGCCCCGTAGTTAATGAGCAGTTCTTC
TRBD2,TRBV19,TRBJ2-3,-,CASSVLTSGADTQYF,TGTGCCAGTAGTGTCCTGACTAGCGGCGCAGATACGCAGTATTTT
-,TRBV9,TRBJ2-5,once,CASSGSQFGTQYF,TGTGCCAGCAGCGGGAGCCAGTTTGGGACCCAGTACTTC
-,TRBV5-8,TRBJ2-3,-,CASSLQGVSSDTQYF,TGTGCCAGCAGCTTACAGGGAGTGAGTTCAGATACGCAGTATTTT
-,TRBV19,TRBJ1-5,-,CASSTLRTDQPQHF,TGTGCCAGTAGTACACTAAGGACAGACCAGCCCCAGCATTTT
-,TRBV2,TRBJ2-5,-,CASRIETQYF,TGTGCCAGCAGGATAGAGACCCAGTACTTC
-,TRBV30,TRBJ2-3,-,CAWSVGGPDTQYF,TGTGCCTGGAGTGTGGGAGGACCAGATACGCAGTATTTT
-,TRBV14,TRBJ1-2,-,CASSQDQGYGYTF,TGTGCCAGCAGCCAGGATCAGGGCTATGGCTACACCTTC
TRBD1,TRBV6-6,TRBJ1-2,-,CASSLDRTNYGYTF,TGTGCCAGCAGTTTGGACAGGACTAACTATGGCTACACCTTC
-,TRBV4-2,TRBJ1-2,-,CASQGPSYGYTF,TGTGCCAGTCAGGGACCCAGCTATGGCTACACCTTC
TRBD1,TRBV19,TRBJ1-2,few,CASSVGQRVYGYTF,TGTGCCAGTAGTGTGGGACAGCGCGTCTATGGCTACACCTTC
TRBD2,TRBV2,TRBJ2-7,few,CASSDEGLVRYEQYF,TGTGCCAGCAGTGACGAGGGACTAGTTAGGTACGAGCAGTACTTC
TRBD1,TRBV12-5,TRBJ2-5,-,CASGLGTGEETQYF,TGTGCTAGTGGTTTGGGGACAGGGGAGGAGACCCAGTACTTC
-,TRBV18,TRBJ2-5,-,CASSPVEGGRTQYF,TGTGCCAGCTCACCAGTAGAAGGAGGTAGGACCCAGTACTTC
-,TRBV18,TRBJ1-3,-,CASSPPSGNTIYF,TGTGCCAGCTCACCACCGTCTGGAAACACCATATATTTT
-,TRBV27,TRBJ2-4,-,CASSLGAGGNIQYF,TGTGCCAGCAGTTTGGGGGCAGGGGGGAACATTCAGTACTTC
-,TRBV21-1,TRBJ2-2,-,CASSKGGTGELFF,TGTGCCAGCAGCAAGGGGGGCACCGGGGAGCTGTTTTTT